The clone carrying this T cell receptor beta chain was counted a single time. Antigen specificity is unknown. The data were taken from a study of cytomegalovirus exposure and HLA in healthy donors. V gave up 6 bases and J gave up 7 bases, with 13 bases separating them. The CDR3 contains 14 residues. Looked up from germline, CDR1 is MGHDK and CDR2 is SYGVNS. Clones were sequenced by immunoSEQ multiplex PCR, and TCRdb holds only the in-frame ones, with some missing. The sample shows 60,000 to 75,000 clones, 95% of them seen only once. Study-wide points: TCR beta chains numbering 164 were designated cytomegalovirus-associated.

The rearrangement uses TRBV25-1 and TRBJ1-6; D gene ambiguous. The receptor comes from a woman under 30 in good health and CMV-seropositive. The sample consisted of PBMCs. The CDR3 protein is CASSYGLTNSPLHF. The CDR3 coding sequence is TGTGCCAGCAGCTACGGACTGACCAATTCACCCCTCCACTTT.